This TCR beta chain was recorded in a study of control samples from healthy donors and cancer patients. Germline loops: CDR1 LGHNT, CDR2 FRNRAP. CDR3 length: 14 amino acids. A remark on this clone: The junction does not match germline at one end; this may be a read error.

Produced via immunoSEQ multiplex PCR; TCRdb's table is partial and in-frame only. The sample yields approximately 100,000 clones, about 89% seen once. The sequenced material came from blood. This clonotype was sampled from a man younger than 40 in good health. The genes are TRBV12-5 and TRBJ1-1, with TRBD1 matching over 9 bases. CDR3 bases: TGTGCTAGTGGTTTCGACCCGGGACAGGGCCCATCGGTGTTT. Its protein product is CASGFDPGQGPSVF.